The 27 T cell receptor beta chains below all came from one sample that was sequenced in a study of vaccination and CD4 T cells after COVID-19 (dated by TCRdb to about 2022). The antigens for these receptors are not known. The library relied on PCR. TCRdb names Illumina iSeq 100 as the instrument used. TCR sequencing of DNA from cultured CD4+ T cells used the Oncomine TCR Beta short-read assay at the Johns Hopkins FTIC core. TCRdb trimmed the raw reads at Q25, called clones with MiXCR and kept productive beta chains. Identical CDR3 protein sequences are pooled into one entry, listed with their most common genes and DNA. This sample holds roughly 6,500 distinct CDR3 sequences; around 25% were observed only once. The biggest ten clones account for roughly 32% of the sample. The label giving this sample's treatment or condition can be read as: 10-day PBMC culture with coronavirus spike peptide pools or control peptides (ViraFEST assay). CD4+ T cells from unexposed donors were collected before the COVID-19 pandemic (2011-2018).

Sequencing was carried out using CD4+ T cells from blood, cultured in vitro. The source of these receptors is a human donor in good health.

DNA of the CDR3: TGTGCCAGCAGTCCTCGTCGGAAACAGGGCGGTTTCACTGAAGCTTTCTTT. Translating gives CASSPRRKQGGFTEAFF. The chain has TRBV6-1 and TRBJ1-1; D may be TRBD1 (6 bases). Germline values: CDR1 MNHNS, CDR2 SASEGT. With 5 bases removed from V and 4 bases from J, the gap between germline ends came to 23 bases. The CDR3 length is 17 residues.

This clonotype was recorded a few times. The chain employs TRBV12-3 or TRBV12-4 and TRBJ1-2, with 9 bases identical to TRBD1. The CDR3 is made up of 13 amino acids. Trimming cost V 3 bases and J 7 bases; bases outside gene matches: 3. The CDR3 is CASSLTGGPGYTF. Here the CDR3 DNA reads TGTGCCAGCAGTTTGACAGGGGGGCCTGGCTACACCTTC.

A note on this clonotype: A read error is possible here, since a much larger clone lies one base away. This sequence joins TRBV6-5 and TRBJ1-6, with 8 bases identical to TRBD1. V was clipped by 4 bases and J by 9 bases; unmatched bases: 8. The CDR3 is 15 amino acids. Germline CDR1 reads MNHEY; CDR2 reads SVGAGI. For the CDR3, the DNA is TGTGCCAGCAGTTGCCGAGGACAGGGCCGTTCACCCCTCCACTTT. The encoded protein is CASSCRGQGRSPLHF.

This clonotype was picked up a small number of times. The CDR3 nucleotides read TGCGCCAGCGGTGCGGGGGATGCAGGAAACACCATATATTTT. Its protein product is CASGAGDAGNTIYF. The chain recombines TRBV10-1 with TRBJ1-3; D might be TRBD1 (5 bases). V lost 8 bases and J lost 4, with 15 bases in between. The CDR3 consists of 14 residues. Germline loops: CDR1 WNHNN, CDR2 SYGVQD (reference sequence).

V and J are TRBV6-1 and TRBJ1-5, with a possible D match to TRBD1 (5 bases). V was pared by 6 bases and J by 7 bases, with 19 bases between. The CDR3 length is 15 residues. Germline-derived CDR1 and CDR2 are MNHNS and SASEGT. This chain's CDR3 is CASRQDPRGRQPQHF. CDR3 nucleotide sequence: TGTGCCAGCAGACAGGACCCTCGGGGCCGACAGCCCCAGCATTTT.

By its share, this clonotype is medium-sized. The CDR3 region is CSAFSLGILYGYTF. The CDR3 DNA sequence: TGCAGTGCTTTCTCACTCGGGATTTTATATGGCTACACCTTC. J is TRBJ1-2 and V is TRBV20-1; no reliable D call. The CDR3 totals 14 residues. The germline V gene encodes CDR1 DFQATT and CDR2 SNEGSKA (reference sequence). V shed 5 bases and J shed 5 bases, with 18 bases lying between them.

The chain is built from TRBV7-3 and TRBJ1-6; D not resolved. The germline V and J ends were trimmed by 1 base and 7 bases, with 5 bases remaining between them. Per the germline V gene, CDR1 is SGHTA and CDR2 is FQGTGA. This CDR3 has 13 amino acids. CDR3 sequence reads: CASSLSRNSPLHF. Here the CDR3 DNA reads TGTGCCAGCAGCTTAAGTAGGAATTCACCCCTCCACTTT. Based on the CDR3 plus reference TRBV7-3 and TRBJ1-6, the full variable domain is GAGVSQTPSNKVTEKGKYVELRCDPISGHTALYWYRQSLGQGPEFLIYFQGTGAADDSGLPNDRFFAVRPEGSVSTLKIQRTERGDSAVYLCASSLSRNSPLHFGNGTRLTVT.

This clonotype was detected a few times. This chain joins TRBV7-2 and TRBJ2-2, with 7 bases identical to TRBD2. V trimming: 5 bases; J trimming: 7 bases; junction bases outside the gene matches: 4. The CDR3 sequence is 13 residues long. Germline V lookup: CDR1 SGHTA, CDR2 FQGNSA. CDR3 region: CASSPLANGELFF. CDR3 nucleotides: TGTGCCAGCAGCCCACTAGCGAACGGGGAGCTGTTTTTT.

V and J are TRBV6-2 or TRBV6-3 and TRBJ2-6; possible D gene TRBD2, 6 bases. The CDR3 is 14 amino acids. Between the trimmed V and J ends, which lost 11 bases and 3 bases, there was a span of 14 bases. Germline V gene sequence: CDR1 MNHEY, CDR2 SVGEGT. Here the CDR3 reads CAGSGTGGANVLTF. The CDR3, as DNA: TGTGCCGGTTCCGGGACTGGTGGGGCCAACGTCCTGACTTTC.

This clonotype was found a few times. This chain's CDR3 is CAWSVREPYGYTF. CDR3 nucleotide sequence: TGTGCCTGGAGTGTACGAGAGCCCTATGGCTACACCTTC. The chain links TRBV30 to TRBJ1-2; no clear D. The CDR3 consists of 13 residues. Germline CDR1 and CDR2: GTSNPN and SVGIG (reference sequence). Trimming stripped 0 bases from V and 4 bases from J, with 9 bases between.

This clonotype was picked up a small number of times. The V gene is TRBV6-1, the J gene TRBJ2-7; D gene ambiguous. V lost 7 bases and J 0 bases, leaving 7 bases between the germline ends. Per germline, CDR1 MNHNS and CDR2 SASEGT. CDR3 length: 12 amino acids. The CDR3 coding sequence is TGTGCCAGCACAGGAAACTCCTACGAGCAGTACTTC. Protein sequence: CASTGNSYEQYF.

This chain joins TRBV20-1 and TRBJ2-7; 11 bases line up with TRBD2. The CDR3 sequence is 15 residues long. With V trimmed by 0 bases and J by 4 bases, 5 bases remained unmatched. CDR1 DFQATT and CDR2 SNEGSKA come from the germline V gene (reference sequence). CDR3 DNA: TGCAGTGCTAGAGATCGGCTAGCGGGGGGTTACGAGCAGTACTTC. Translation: CSARDRLAGGYEQYF.

The CDR3 loop reads CSAREGALSNIQYF. The CDR3 nucleotides read TGCAGTGCTAGAGAGGGGGCGTTGTCCAACATTCAGTACTTC. The V call is TRBV20-1, the J call TRBJ2-4, with D tentatively TRBD1 (6 bases). Germline lookup yields CDR1 DFQATT and CDR2 SNEGSKA (reference sequence). This CDR3 contains 14 residues. The germline V and J ends were trimmed by 0 bases and 7 bases, with 13 bases remaining between them.

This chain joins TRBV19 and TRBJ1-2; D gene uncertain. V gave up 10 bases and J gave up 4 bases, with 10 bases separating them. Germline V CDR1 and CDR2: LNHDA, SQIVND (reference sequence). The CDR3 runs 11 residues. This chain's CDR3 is CATSLRYGYTF. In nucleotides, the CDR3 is TGTGCCACGTCTCTGCGCTATGGCTACACCTTC.

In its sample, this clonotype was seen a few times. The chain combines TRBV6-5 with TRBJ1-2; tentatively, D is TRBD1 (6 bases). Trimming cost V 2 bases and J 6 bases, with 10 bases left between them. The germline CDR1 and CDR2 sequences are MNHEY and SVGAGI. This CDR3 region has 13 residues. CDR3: CASSYEYRDGYTF. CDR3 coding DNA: TGTGCCAGCAGTTACGAGTACAGGGATGGCTACACCTTC.

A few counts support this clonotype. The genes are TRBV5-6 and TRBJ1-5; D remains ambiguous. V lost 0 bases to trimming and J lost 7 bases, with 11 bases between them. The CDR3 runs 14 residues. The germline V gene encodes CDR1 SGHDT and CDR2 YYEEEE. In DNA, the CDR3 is TGTGCCAGCAGCTTGGTTGGTGGGCGACAGCCCCAGCATTTT. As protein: CASSLVGGRQPQHF.

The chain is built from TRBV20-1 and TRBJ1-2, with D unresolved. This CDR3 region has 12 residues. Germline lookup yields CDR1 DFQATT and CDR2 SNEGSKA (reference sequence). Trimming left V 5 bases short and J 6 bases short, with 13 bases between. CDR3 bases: TGCAGTGCTGATAACCTAGGCGATGGCTACACCTTC. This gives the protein CSADNLGDGYTF.

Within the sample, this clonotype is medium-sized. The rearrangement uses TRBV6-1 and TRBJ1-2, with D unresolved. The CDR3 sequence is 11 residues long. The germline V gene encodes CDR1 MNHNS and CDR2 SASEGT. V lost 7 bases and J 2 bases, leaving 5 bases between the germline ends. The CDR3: CASTQNYGYTF. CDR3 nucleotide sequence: TGTGCCAGCACCCAGAACTATGGCTACACCTTC.

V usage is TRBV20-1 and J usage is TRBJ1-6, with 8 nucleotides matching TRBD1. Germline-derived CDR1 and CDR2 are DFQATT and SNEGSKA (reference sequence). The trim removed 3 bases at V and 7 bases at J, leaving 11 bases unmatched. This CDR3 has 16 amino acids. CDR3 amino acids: CSASPRRTGINSPLHF. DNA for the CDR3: TGCAGTGCTAGTCCGCGTCGGACAGGGATAAATTCACCCCTCCACTTT.

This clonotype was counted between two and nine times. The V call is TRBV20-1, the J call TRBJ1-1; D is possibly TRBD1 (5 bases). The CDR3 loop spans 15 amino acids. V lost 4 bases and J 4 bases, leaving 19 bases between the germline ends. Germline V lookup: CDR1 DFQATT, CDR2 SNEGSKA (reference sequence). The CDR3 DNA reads TGCAGTGCTAATGATCGGGGGGGTATCAGCACTGAAGCTTTCTTT. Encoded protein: CSANDRGGISTEAFF.

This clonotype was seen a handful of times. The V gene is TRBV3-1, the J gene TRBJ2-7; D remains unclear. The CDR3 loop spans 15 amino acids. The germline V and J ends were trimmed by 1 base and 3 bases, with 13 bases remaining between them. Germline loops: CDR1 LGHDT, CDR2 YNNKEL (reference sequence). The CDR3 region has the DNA TGTGCCAGCAGCCAAGCCCCGGGCCAACACTACGAGCAGTACTTC. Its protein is CASSQAPGQHYEQYF.

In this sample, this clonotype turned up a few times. The CDR3 sequence: CASSQGMGVDYTF. DNA of the CDR3: TGTGCCAGCAGCCAAGGGATGGGGGTGGACTACACCTTC. The gene calls are TRBV3-1 and TRBJ1-2; D is possibly TRBD1 (5 bases). With 1 base removed from V and 10 bases from J, the gap between germline ends came to 13 bases. The CDR3 runs to 13 residues. Germline lookup yields CDR1 LGHDT and CDR2 YNNKEL (reference sequence).

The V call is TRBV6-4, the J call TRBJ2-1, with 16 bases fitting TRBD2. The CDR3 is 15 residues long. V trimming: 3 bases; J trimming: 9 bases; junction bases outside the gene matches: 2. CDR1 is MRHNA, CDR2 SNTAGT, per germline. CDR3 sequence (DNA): TGTGCCAGCAGTGAAGGGACTAGCGGGGGGGGTGAGCAGTTCTTC. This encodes CASSEGTSGGGEQFF.

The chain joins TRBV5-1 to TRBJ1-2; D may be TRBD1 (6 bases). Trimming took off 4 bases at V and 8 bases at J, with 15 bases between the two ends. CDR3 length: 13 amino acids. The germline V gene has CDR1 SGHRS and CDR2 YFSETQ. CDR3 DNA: TGCGCCAGCAGCATCGCGGGGGCGCGGGGCTACACCTTC. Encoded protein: CASSIAGARGYTF. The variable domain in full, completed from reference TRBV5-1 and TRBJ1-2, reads KAGVTQTPRYLIKTRGQQVTLSCSPISGHRSVSWYQQTPGQGLQFLFEYFSETQRNKGNFPGRFSGRQFSNSRSEMNVSTLELGDSALYLCASSIAGARGYTFGSGTRLTVV.

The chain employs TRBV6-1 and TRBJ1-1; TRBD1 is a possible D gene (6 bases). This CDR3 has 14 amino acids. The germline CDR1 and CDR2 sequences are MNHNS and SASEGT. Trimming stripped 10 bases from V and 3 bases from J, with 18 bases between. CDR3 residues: CAISGADRYTEAFF. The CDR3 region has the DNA TGTGCCATCTCAGGGGCCGACAGGTACACTGAAGCTTTCTTT.

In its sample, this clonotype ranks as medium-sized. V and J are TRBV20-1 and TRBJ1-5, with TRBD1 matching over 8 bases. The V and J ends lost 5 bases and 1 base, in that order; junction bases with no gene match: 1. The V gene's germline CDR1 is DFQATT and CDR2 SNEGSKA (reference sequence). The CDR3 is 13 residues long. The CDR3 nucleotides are TGCAGTGCTCGGACAGGGAGCAATCAGCCCCAGCATTTT. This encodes CSARTGSNQPQHF.

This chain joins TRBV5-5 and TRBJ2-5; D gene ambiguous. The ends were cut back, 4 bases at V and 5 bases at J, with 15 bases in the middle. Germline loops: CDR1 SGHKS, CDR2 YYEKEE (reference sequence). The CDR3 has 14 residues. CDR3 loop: CASSHGYLTETQYF. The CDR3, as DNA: TGTGCCAGCAGCCATGGTTACTTGACGGAGACCCAGTACTTC. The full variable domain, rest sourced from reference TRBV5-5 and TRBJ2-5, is DAGVTQSPTHLIKTRGQQVTLRCSPISGHKSVSWYQQVLGQGPQFIFQYYEKEERGRGNFPDRFSARQFPNYSSELNVNALLLGDSALYLCASSHGYLTETQYFGPGTRLLVL.